A single sample is the source of the 9 T cell receptor delta chains below, sequenced in a study of γδ T cells in repeated Plasmodium falciparum infection. Vgamma9/Vdelta2+ and Vdelta2-negative gammadelta T cells were flow-sorted from PBMC for bulk sequencing. TCRdb used CATT to re-call clones from the multiplex PCR reads. The repertoire holds roughly 48,000 delta-chain clones, with over 1.5% as singletons. Input material: gamma-delta T cells from blood. The source of these receptors is a pool of human donors (malaria-infected and uninfected, not separated).

About this clone itself: TCRdb attributes to this sequence the protein of a much larger clone, which differs from the DNA translation at residue 12; a read error is likely, and the protein displayed is translated from the DNA. The chain joins TRDV1 to TRDJ2; 10 bases line up with TRDD3. Germline loops: CDR1 TSWWSYY, CDR2 QGS. J gave up 0 bases and V 4 bases, and 17 bases lay outside the gene matches. The length of the CDR3 is 21 residues. CDR3 residues: CALGVSSYWGILTSLTAQLFF. The CDR3 nucleotides are TGTGCTCTTGGGGTTTCCTCGTACTGGGGGATCCTAACTTCTTTGACAGCACAACTCTTCTTT.

Worth noting for this clone: A single base is all that separates this from a far larger clone, so a read error is likely. Distinct nucleotide sequences in the sample also encode this CDR3. The chain carries TRDV2 and TRDJ1, with D possibly TRDD3 on 6 matching bases. The J gene is absent in TCRdb and was assigned here via DNA matching to germline. Trimming pared 4 bases from V and 0 bases from J, leaving 26 bases between. The CDR3 length is 19 residues. Germline assignment: CDR1 GEAIGNYY and CDR2 EKD. DNA of the CDR3: TGTGCCTGTGATCCTCTTCAATCCGTCGGATACTTAAACACCGATAAACTCATCTTT. Translating gives CACDPLQSVGYLNTDKLIF.

This clone has at least ten counts. This rearrangement joins TRDV2 to TRDJ1, with TRDD3 matching over 13 bases. The CDR3 has 21 residues. Germline V CDR1 and CDR2: GEAIGNYY, EKD. J gave up 14 bases and V 0 bases, and 29 bases lay outside the gene matches. Here the CDR3 DNA reads TGTGCCTGTGACACCGACAACTGGGGGATACGCGTCTTACCAGTCACACCCCCTCGGATCTTT. Translated, it gives CACDTDNWGIRVLPVTPPRIF.

Only a few counts were recorded for this clone. The mismatch at residue 5 between this DNA's translation and the TCRdb protein of a much larger clone likely reflects a read error; the protein shown is translated from the DNA. The rearrangement joins TRDV1 to TRDJ2; TRDD3 is a possible D gene (6 bases). The J gene comes from matching the DNA to germline here; TCRdb lacks it. Germline assignment: CDR1 TSWWSYY and CDR2 QGS. The CDR3 is made up of 15 amino acids. The V gene lost 9 bases and the J gene lost 4 bases, with 18 bases spanning the gap. The CDR3 DNA follows: TGTGCTCTGACCCACGAAGGGATATCGACAGCACAACTCTTCTTT. This codes for CALTHEGISTAQLFF.

This clone was detected a few times. J is TRDJ2 and V is TRDV1, with D unclear. Germline V gives CDR1 TSWWSYY, CDR2 QGS. V gave up 4 bases and J gave up 0 bases, with 27 bases separating them. The CDR3 totals 21 residues. The CDR3 nucleotides read TGTGCTCTTGGGGTACTACGCACACCCCTTTTATTATTATCTTTGACAGCACAACTCTTCTTT. It specifies CALGVLRTPLLLLSLTAQLFF.

Of note for this clone: TCRdb's listed protein matches a much larger clone and diverges from this DNA's translation at residue 12, likely through a read error; the protein shown comes from the DNA. The chain couples TRDV1 to TRDJ1; 8 nucleotides line up with TRDD2. Germline assignment: CDR1 TSWWSYY and CDR2 QGS. Trimming took 4 bases from V and 0 from J; bases not matched to a gene: 22. This CDR3 region has 21 residues. This CDR3 is CALGGLPTRNSERRYTDKLIF. Written as DNA, the CDR3 is TGTGCTCTTGGGGGGCTTCCTACGAGAAACTCCGAGCGTCGTTACACCGATAAACTCATCTTT.

About this clone itself: A far larger clone is just one base off, so this is likely a read error. This sample includes further DNA sequences coding for the same CDR3. V gene TRDV1 was called; the J gene was not; TRDD3 is taken as the D call from the table, unchecked against the DNA. The germline gives CDR1 TSWWSYY, CDR2 QGS. The CDR3 runs to 21 residues. The CDR3 spells CALALIGATRTGGVPTKRLIF. The CDR3 DNA sequence: TGTGCTCTTGCCTTAATAGGGGCTACCCGTACCGGGGGAGTACCCACAAAACGGCTCATCTTT.

In regard to this clone: The protein held in TCRdb is that of a much larger clone and does not match this DNA's translation at residue 7, likely because of a read error; the protein shown is translated from the DNA. This chain joins TRDV1 and TRDJ1; 10 positions match TRDD3. The J gene is absent in TCRdb and was assigned here via DNA matching to germline. V was clipped by 0 bases and J by 3 bases; unmatched bases: 19. CDR3 size: 21 residues. Germline lookup yields CDR1 TSWWSYY and CDR2 QGS. This chain's CDR3 is CALGELPPCYWGIPRSDKLIF. CDR3 nucleotide sequence: TGTGCTCTTGGGGAACTTCCCCCCTGCTATTGGGGGATACCTCGGTCCGATAAACTCATCTTT.

This clone was seen many times. TCRdb has a much larger clone's protein, which differs at residue 15 from the translation of this DNA, likely because of a read error; what is shown is the protein translated from the DNA. The rearrangement joins TRDV1 to TRDJ1; no clear D. Germline V gene data show CDR1 as TSWWSYY and CDR2 as QGS. The CDR3 consists of 18 residues. The CDR3 here is CALGVHRAQVEYTDELIF. The CDR3 DNA follows: TGTGCTCTTGGGGTCCATCGAGCCCAGGTCGAGTACACCGATGAACTCATCTTT.